This entry lists 16 T cell receptor beta chains sequenced from one sample in a study of control samples from healthy donors and cancer patients (dated by TCRdb to the early 2020s). The method behind the library was the immunoSEQ multiplex PCR assay. TCRdb's version of the immuneACCESS table is confined to in-frame rearrangements and falls short of the full clone set. An unresolved V gene accounts for under half of the shortfall where checked; the remainder is of unknown origin. Within this sample are 100,000 to 130,000 clones, with almost 85% of them counted one time only. 5% to 8.5% of the sample is in the top ten clones. The specimen was blood. The origin of the receptors is a man between 18 and 29 years old in good health.

The chain uses TRBV9 and TRBJ1-2, with 7 nucleotides matching TRBD1. V gave up 2 bases and J gave up 7 bases; unmatched junction bases: 11. The germline V gene encodes CDR1 SGDLS and CDR2 YYNGEE. The CDR3 has 15 amino acids. The CDR3 DNA reads as TGTGCCAGCAGCGTGGACCCCGACAGGGCCCTTGGCTACACCTTC. Residues: CASSVDPDRALGYTF.

This clone has at least ten counts. The chain combines TRBV2 with TRBJ2-1; the D gene is possibly TRBD2 (5 bases). Germline V CDR1 and CDR2: SNHLY, FYNNEI. The V end was cut by 4 bases, the J end by 9 bases, with 7 bases between. This CDR3 is built from 11 residues. This CDR3 reads CASSASGEQFF. CDR3 coding DNA: TGTGCCAGCAGTGCCAGCGGTGAGCAGTTCTTC.

The rearrangement joins TRBV6-1 to TRBJ2-2; 8 bases are shared with TRBD2. This CDR3 contains 16 residues. Unmatched junction bases numbered 10, after V lost 4 bases and J lost 6 bases. Germline V CDR1 and CDR2: MNHNS, SASEGT. CDR3 sequence: CASSAKFGGAPGELFF. CDR3 sequence (DNA): TGTGCCAGCAGTGCTAAATTCGGGGGGGCCCCCGGGGAGCTGTTTTTT.

In this sample, this clone turned up once. CDR3 DNA sequence: TGTGCCACAAATAGCGGGTCCAGCTCCTACGAGCAGTACGTC. It yields the protein CATNSGSSSYEQYV. The V call is TRBV24-1, the J call TRBJ2-7; 7 bases map to TRBD2. Per the germline V gene, CDR1 is KGHDR and CDR2 is SFDVKD. The CDR3 is 14 residues long. V lost 10 bases, J lost 0 bases, and 8 bases stayed unmatched.

V usage is TRBV7-8 and J usage is TRBJ1-5; D not resolved. The ends were cut back, 5 bases at V and 3 bases at J, with 11 bases in the middle. This CDR3 spans 14 amino acids. Germline V lookup: CDR1 SGHVS, CDR2 FQNEAQ. The CDR3 DNA reads TGTGCCAGCAGCCGAGAGGGCTACAATCAGCCCCAGCATTTT. Protein: CASSREGYNQPQHF.

The chain employs TRBV5-1 and TRBJ1-5; TRBD1 agrees at 11 bases. Germline CDR1 and CDR2: SGHRS and YFSETQ. The CDR3 runs 18 residues. J gave up 6 bases and V 4 bases, and 15 bases lay outside the gene matches. This chain's CDR3 is CASSTSGTGGDISQPQHF. The CDR3 DNA reads as TGCGCCAGCAGCACCTCCGGGACAGGGGGGGATATAAGTCAGCCCCAGCATTTT.

This chain connects TRBV5-6 to TRBJ1-5; TRBD1 might be the D (5 bases). The CDR3 is 19 amino acids. Germline CDR1 reads SGHDT; CDR2 reads YYEEEE. The V and J ends lost 1 base and 2 bases respectively, with 22 bases between them. CDR3 DNA: TGTGCCAGCAGCTTGAGTTACCGGACGCTCGAAGGGGGCAATCAGCCCCAGCATTTT. Its translation is CASSLSYRTLEGGNQPQHF.

This clone was recorded once. The chain links TRBV6-5 to TRBJ1-2; 10 bases line up with TRBD1. The CDR3 loop spans 14 amino acids. J lost 5 bases, V lost 9 bases, and 9 bases had no gene match. Looked up from germline, CDR1 is MNHEY and CDR2 is SVGAGI. The CDR3 nucleotides are TGTGCCAGAACCGGGACAGGGGCCCCATATGGCTACACCTTC. The encoded protein is CARTGTGAPYGYTF.

The chain links TRBV2 to TRBJ2-3; D might be TRBD2 (6 bases). This CDR3 contains 13 residues. Germline CDR1 SNHLY, CDR2 FYNNEI. Trimming cost V 4 bases and J 1 base, with 6 bases left between them. As DNA, the CDR3 is TGTGCCAGCAGTGGGGGGGGCACAGATACGCAGTATTTT. It yields the protein CASSGGGTDTQYF.

V usage is TRBV5-4 and J usage is TRBJ2-5; D not certain. The germline V and J ends were trimmed by 7 bases and 1 base, with 11 bases remaining between them. Per germline, CDR1 SGHNT and CDR2 YYREEE (reference sequence). The CDR3 has 13 amino acids. The CDR3 coding sequence is TGTGCCAGCGGCCGACGTTTCCAAGAGACCCAGTACTTC. Its translation: CASGRRFQETQYF.

This clone occurred once. The V and J genes are TRBV5-1 and TRBJ2-2, with D possibly matching TRBD1 (5 bases). V shed 4 bases and J shed 4 bases, with 20 bases lying between them. The V gene's germline CDR1 is SGHRS and CDR2 YFSETQ. This CDR3 contains 17 residues. CDR3 protein: CASSGRDDLGLTGELFF. CDR3 in DNA: TGCGCCAGCAGCGGCCGCGACGATTTGGGGCTCACCGGGGAGCTGTTTTTT.

The chain uses TRBV29-1 and TRBJ1-1; D might be TRBD1 (5 bases). Germline V gene data show CDR1 as SQVTM and CDR2 as ANQGSEA. The CDR3 spans 12 residues. Trimming shortened V by 6 bases and J by 4 bases, and 12 bases separated the two germline ends. CDR3 DNA sequence: TGCAGCGTCGACAAGGGGTTCACTGAAGCTTTCTTT. Its protein is CSVDKGFTEAFF.

The chain uses TRBV12-5 and TRBJ1-6; D gene unclear. CDR3 length: 13 amino acids. Germline V gene lookup returns CDR1 LGHNT and CDR2 FRNRAP. Trimming left V 5 bases short and J 7 bases short, with 9 bases between. The CDR3 bases are TGTGCTAGTGGTACGTCTGAAAATTCACCCCTCCACTTT. Translated, it gives CASGTSENSPLHF.

This clone was observed once. V is TRBV19 and J is TRBJ1-3; possible D gene TRBD1, 5 bases. Germline-derived CDR1 and CDR2 are LNHDA and SQIVND (reference sequence). CDR3 length: 15 residues. The V and J ends lost 8 bases and 4 bases respectively, with 18 bases between them. The CDR3 sequence: CASAAEGHRGNTIYF. CDR3 bases: TGTGCCAGTGCCGCCGAGGGGCATCGAGGAAACACCATATATTTT. Filled out from reference TRBV19 and TRBJ1-3, the complete variable domain reads DGGITQSPKYLFRKEGQNVTLSCEQNLNHDAMYWYRQDPGQGLRLIYYSQIVNDFQKGDIAEGYSVSREKKESFPLTVTSAQKNPTAFYLCASAAEGHRGNTIYFGEGSWLTVV.

The chain carries TRBV5-4 and TRBJ2-2; perhaps TRBD1 as D (7 bases). Germline V gives CDR1 SGHNT, CDR2 YYREEE (reference sequence). Between the trimmed V and J ends, which lost 4 bases and 7 bases, there was a span of 14 bases. This CDR3 has 14 residues. CDR3 region: CASSPGGNDGELFF. DNA for the CDR3: TGTGCCAGCAGCCCAGGGGGGAATGACGGGGAGCTGTTTTTT.

The chain combines TRBV15 with TRBJ1-5, with 7 bases matching TRBD1. The CDR3 extends over 15 amino acids. V trimming: 0 bases; J trimming: 6 bases; junction bases outside the gene matches: 5. Germline V gives CDR1 LNHNV, CDR2 YYDKDF (reference sequence). CDR3 DNA: TGTGCCACCAGCAGAGAAGAGGGGGCAAGTCAGCCCCAGCATTTT. It codes for CATSREEGASQPQHF.